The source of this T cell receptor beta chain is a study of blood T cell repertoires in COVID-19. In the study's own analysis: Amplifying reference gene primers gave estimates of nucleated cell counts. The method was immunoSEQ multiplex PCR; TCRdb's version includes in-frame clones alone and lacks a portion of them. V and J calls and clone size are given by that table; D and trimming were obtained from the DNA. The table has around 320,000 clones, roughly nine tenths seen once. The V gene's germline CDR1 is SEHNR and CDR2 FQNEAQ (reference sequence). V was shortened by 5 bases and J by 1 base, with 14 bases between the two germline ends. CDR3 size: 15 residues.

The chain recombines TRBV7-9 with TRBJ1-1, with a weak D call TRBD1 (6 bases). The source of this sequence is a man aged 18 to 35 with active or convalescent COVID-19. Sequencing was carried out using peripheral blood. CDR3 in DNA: TGTGCCAGCAGCCCAACAGGGCTGGGGAACACTGAAGCTTTCTTT. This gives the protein CASSPTGLGNTEAFF.